This T cell receptor beta chain was recorded in a study of human T cells and chemical hapten exposure. The time point here: healthy volunteer bleed at 2 weeks. Whole blood, unfractionated, served as the material for total RNA extraction. The CDR3 sequence is 14 residues long. CDR1 and CDR2 from the germline V gene are MNHEY and SVGEGT. The V and J ends lost 0 bases and 5 bases respectively, with 10 bases between them. TCRdb used MiXCR to reprocess the RACE reads, holding one entry per CDR3 protein. The sample holds approximately 97,000 distinct CDR3 sequences, approximately 9.7% seen once. Sequenced sample: whole blood. This chain links TRBV6-2 or TRBV6-3 with TRBJ2-5; D remains ambiguous. This receptor was identified in a female donor in good health. Some clones in this sample may be carry-over from other donors' samples. CDR3 loop: CASSYSKLLETQYF. The CDR3 DNA follows: TGTGCCAGCAGTTACTCGAAACTTTTGGAGACCCAGTACTTC.